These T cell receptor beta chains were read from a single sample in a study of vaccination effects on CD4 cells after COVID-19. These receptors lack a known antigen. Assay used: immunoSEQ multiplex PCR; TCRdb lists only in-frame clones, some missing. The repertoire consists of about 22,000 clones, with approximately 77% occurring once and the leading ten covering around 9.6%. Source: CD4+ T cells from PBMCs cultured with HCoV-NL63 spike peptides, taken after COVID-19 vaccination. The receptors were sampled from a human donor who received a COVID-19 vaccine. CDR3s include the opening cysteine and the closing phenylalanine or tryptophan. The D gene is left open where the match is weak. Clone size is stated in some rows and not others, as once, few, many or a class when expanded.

CDR3nt: TGCGCCAGCAGCCAACAGGGCATTCTCGGCGGAAACACCATATATTTT
CDR3aa: CASSQQGILGGNTIYF
abundance: -
j_gene: TRBJ1-3
d_gene: -
v_gene: TRBV5-1

CDR3nt: TGTGCCAGCAGCGTAGATCTGCCAGACAGGGAGGGAGGCTACACCTTC
CDR3aa: CASSVDLPDREGGYTF
abundance: -
j_gene: TRBJ1-2
d_gene: TRBD1
v_gene: TRBV9

CDR3nt: TGCGCCAGCAGCTTGGTATGGAGAGAGACCCAGTACTTC
CDR3aa: CASSLVWRETQYF
abundance: -
j_gene: TRBJ2-5
d_gene: -
v_gene: TRBV5-1

CDR3nt: TGTGCCAGCAGCAGGCGACAGGGATGGGGCGAGCAGTACTTC
CDR3aa: CASSRRQGWGEQYF
abundance: few
j_gene: TRBJ2-7
d_gene: TRBD1
v_gene: TRBV13

CDR3nt: TGTGCCAGCAGCTCGGTTGTAGCTCCCTACAATGAGCAGTTCTTC
CDR3aa: CASSSVVAPYNEQFF
abundance: -
j_gene: TRBJ2-1
d_gene: -
v_gene: TRBV7-2

CDR3nt: TGCAGCGTTTCCCCTGGGACTTTCCACTACGAGCAGTACTTC
CDR3aa: CSVSPGTFHYEQYF
abundance: -
j_gene: TRBJ2-7
d_gene: -
v_gene: TRBV29-1

CDR3nt: TGTGCCAGTAGTATTGACTACTCCTACGAGCAGTACTTC
CDR3aa: CASSIDYSYEQYF
abundance: -
j_gene: TRBJ2-7
d_gene: -
v_gene: TRBV19

CDR3nt: TGTGCCAGCAGCTCACGACAGGGGGCCTATGGCTACACCTTC
CDR3aa: CASSSRQGAYGYTF
abundance: -
j_gene: TRBJ1-2
d_gene: TRBD1
v_gene: TRBV7-9

CDR3nt: TGTGCCAGCAGCGTACAGGGAGGTGGTGTCGTGAGTGGCTACACCTTC
CDR3aa: CASSVQGGGVVSGYTF
abundance: -
j_gene: TRBJ1-2
d_gene: -
v_gene: TRBV14

CDR3nt: TGTGCCAGCAGCTTAGCTTCAAGCACTGAAGCTTTCTTT
CDR3aa: CASSLASSTEAFF
abundance: few
j_gene: TRBJ1-1
d_gene: -
v_gene: TRBV11-3

CDR3nt: TGTGCCAGCAGTTTCGACAGGGGCGCGGGTTCGACGCAGTATTTT
CDR3aa: CASSFDRGAGSTQYF
abundance: few
j_gene: TRBJ2-3
d_gene: TRBD1
v_gene: TRBV6-5

CDR3nt: TGTGCCACACGATCGGGGGAGGAGACTGAAGCTTTCTTT
CDR3aa: CATRSGEETEAFF
abundance: -
j_gene: TRBJ1-1
d_gene: -
v_gene: TRBV7-9

CDR3nt: TGTGCCATCAGTGTAACACTAGCGGGAGGCCCGAACACCGGGGAGCTGTTTTTT
CDR3aa: CAISVTLAGGPNTGELFF
abundance: few
j_gene: TRBJ2-2
d_gene: TRBD2
v_gene: TRBV10-3

CDR3nt: TGTGCCAGCAGCGTTTCCGGGACTAGCGATGAGCAGTTCTTC
CDR3aa: CASSVSGTSDEQFF
abundance: -
j_gene: TRBJ2-1
d_gene: TRBD2
v_gene: TRBV9

CDR3nt: TGTGCCAGCAGCCAATCTTGGCCAGACTCCTACGAGCAGTACTTC
CDR3aa: CASSQSWPDSYEQYF
abundance: few
j_gene: TRBJ2-7
d_gene: -
v_gene: TRBV14

CDR3nt: TGCGCCAGCAGCCCCGACAGGGCCAACACTGAAGCTTTCTTT
CDR3aa: CASSPDRANTEAFF
abundance: -
j_gene: TRBJ1-1
d_gene: TRBD1
v_gene: TRBV5-1

CDR3nt: TGTGCCAGCAGCTTGGAGGCGGCCAGGGGAAGAGCTTTCTTT
CDR3aa: CASSLEAARGRAFF
abundance: -
j_gene: TRBJ1-1
d_gene: -
v_gene: TRBV5-8

CDR3nt: TGCGCCAGCAGCCACCCGGGCCTTTCCTACGAGCAGTACTTC
CDR3aa: CASSHPGLSYEQYF
abundance: -
j_gene: TRBJ2-7
d_gene: -
v_gene: TRBV4-1

CDR3nt: TGTGCCAGCAGTGACAGTAGCGGGAATATCAAAAACATTCAGTACTTC
CDR3aa: CASSDSSGNIKNIQYF
abundance: once
j_gene: TRBJ2-4
d_gene: TRBD2
v_gene: TRBV6-1

CDR3nt: TGTGCCAGCAGCGCATCCGGGACAGTCTACAATGAGCAGTTCTTC
CDR3aa: CASSASGTVYNEQFF
abundance: -
j_gene: TRBJ2-1
d_gene: TRBD1
v_gene: TRBV7-9

CDR3nt: TGCAGCGTTGAAACGGGGTCAGGTGGAAACACCATATATTTT
CDR3aa: CSVETGSGGNTIYF
abundance: few
j_gene: TRBJ1-3
d_gene: -
v_gene: TRBV29-1

CDR3nt: TGTGCCAGCAGTCCCGGAGACCCTCTTACATTATATTTT
CDR3aa: CASSPGDPLTLYF
abundance: -
j_gene: TRBJ1-3
d_gene: -
v_gene: TRBV2

CDR3nt: TGTGCCAGCAGCTTAAGGGGATATAGCAATCAGCCCCAGCATTTT
CDR3aa: CASSLRGYSNQPQHF
abundance: -
j_gene: TRBJ1-5
d_gene: -
v_gene: TRBV7-2

CDR3nt: TGCAGGTCAACCGGCGGCAGGGGCATCTACAATGAGCAGTTCTTC
CDR3aa: CRSTGGRGIYNEQFF
abundance: -
j_gene: TRBJ2-1
d_gene: -
v_gene: TRBV6-5

CDR3nt: TGTGCCAGCTCATCGGACAGCTACGAGCAGTACTTC
CDR3aa: CASSSDSYEQYF
abundance: -
j_gene: TRBJ2-7
d_gene: -
v_gene: TRBV18

CDR3nt: TGCGCCAGCAGCTCGGCGGGCGGGGGGGGAAGCTCCTACAATGAGCAGTTCTTC
CDR3aa: CASSSAGGGGSSYNEQFF
abundance: -
j_gene: TRBJ2-1
d_gene: TRBD2
v_gene: TRBV5-1

CDR3nt: TGTGCCAGCAGTTTAAACCCCAGTTGGTCAACATATGAGCAGTTCTTC
CDR3aa: CASSLNPSWSTYEQFF
abundance: -
j_gene: TRBJ2-1
d_gene: -
v_gene: TRBV27

CDR3nt: TGTGCCAGTAGTATAGGCGGGGTGTCCAATCAGCCCCAGCATTTT
CDR3aa: CASSIGGVSNQPQHF
abundance: -
j_gene: TRBJ1-5
d_gene: -
v_gene: TRBV19

CDR3nt: TGTGCCAGCAGCGCGACAGGGGGCTATGGCTACACCTTC
CDR3aa: CASSATGGYGYTF
abundance: -
j_gene: TRBJ1-2
d_gene: TRBD1
v_gene: TRBV7-9

CDR3nt: TGTGCCAGCAGTGGCTTCGGGACAGCTAATTCACCCCTCCACTTT
CDR3aa: CASSGFGTANSPLHF
abundance: -
j_gene: TRBJ1-6
d_gene: TRBD1
v_gene: TRBV25-1